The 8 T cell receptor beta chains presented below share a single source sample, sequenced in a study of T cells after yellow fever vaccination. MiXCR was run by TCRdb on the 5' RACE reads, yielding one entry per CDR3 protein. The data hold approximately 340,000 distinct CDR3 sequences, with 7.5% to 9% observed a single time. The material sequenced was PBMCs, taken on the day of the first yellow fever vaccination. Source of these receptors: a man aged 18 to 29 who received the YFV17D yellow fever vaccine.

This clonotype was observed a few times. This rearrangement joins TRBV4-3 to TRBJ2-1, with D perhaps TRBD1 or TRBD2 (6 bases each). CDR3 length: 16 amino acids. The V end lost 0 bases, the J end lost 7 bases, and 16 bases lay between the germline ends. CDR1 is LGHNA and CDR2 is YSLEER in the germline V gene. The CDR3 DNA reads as TGCGCCAGCAGCCAAGAGGGGTTGCAGGGGAGGAATGAGCAGTTCTTC. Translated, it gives CASSQEGLQGRNEQFF.

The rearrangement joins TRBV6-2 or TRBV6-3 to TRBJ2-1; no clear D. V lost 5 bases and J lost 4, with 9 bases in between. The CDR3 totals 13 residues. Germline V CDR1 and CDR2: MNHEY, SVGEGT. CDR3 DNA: TGTGCCAGCAGTAACGCAAATTACAATGAGCAGTTCTTC. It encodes CASSNANYNEQFF.

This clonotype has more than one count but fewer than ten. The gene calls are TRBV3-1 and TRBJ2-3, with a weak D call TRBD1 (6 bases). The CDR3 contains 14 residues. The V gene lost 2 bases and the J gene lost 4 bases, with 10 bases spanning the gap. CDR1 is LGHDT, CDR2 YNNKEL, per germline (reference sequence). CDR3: CASSQQGSADTQYF. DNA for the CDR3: TGTGCCAGCAGCCAACAGGGGTCCGCAGATACGCAGTATTTT.

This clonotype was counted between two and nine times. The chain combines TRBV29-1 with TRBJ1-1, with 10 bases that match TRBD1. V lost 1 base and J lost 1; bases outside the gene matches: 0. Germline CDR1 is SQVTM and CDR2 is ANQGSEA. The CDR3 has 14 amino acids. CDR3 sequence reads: CSVEGDRGNTEAFF. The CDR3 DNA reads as TGCAGCGTTGAAGGGGACAGGGGGAACACTGAAGCTTTCTTT.

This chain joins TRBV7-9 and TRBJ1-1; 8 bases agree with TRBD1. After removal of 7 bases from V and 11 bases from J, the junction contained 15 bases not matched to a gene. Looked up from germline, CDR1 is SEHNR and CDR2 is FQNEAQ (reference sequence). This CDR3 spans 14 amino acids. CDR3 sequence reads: CASTLAGQGAEAFF. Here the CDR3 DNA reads TGTGCCAGCACCCTCGCGGGGCAGGGGGCGGAGGCTTTCTTT.

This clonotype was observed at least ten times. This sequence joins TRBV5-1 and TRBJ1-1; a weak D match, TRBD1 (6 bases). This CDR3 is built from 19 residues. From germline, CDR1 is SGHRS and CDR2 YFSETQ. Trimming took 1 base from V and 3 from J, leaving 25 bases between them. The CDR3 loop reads CASSLWPSTGRWSDTEAFF. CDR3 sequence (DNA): TGCGCCAGCAGCTTGTGGCCTTCGACAGGCAGGTGGTCGGACACTGAAGCTTTCTTT.

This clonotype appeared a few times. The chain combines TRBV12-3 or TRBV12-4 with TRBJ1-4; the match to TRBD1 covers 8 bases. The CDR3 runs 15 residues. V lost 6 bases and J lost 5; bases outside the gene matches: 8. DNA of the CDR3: TGTGCCAGCAGGTTAAAAGACAGGGGAAATGAAAAACTGTTTTTT. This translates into CASRLKDRGNEKLFF.

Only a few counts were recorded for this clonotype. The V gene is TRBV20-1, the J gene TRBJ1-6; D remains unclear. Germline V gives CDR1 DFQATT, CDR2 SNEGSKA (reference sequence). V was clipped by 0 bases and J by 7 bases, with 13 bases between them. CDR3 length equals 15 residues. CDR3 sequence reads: CSARDGRAGNSPLHF. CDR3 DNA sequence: TGCAGTGCTAGAGATGGTCGGGCGGGAAATTCACCCCTCCACTTT.